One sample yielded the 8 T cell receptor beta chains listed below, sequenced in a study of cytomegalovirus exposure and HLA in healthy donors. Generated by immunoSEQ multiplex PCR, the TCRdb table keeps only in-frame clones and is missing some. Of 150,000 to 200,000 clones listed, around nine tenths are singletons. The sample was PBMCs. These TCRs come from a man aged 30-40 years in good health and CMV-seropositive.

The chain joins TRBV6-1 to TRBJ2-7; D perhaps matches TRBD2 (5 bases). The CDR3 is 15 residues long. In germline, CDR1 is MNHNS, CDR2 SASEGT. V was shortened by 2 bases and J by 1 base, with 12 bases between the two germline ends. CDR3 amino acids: CASSERGGESYEQYF. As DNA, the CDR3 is TGTGCCAGCAGTGAACGGGGTGGTGAGTCCTACGAGCAGTACTTC.

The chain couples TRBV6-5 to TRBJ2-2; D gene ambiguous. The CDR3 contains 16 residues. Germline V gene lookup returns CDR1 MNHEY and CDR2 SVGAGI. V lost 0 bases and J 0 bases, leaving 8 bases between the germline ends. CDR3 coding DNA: TGTGCCAGCAGTTACTCACGGAGAACGAACACCGGGGAGCTGTTTTTT. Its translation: CASSYSRRTNTGELFF.

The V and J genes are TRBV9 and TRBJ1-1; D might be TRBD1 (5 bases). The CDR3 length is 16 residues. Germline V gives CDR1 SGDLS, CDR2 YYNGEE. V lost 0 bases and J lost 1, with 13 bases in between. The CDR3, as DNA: TGTGCCAGCAGCGTAGACCGGGACCTTGGGAACACTGAAGCTTTCTTT. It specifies CASSVDRDLGNTEAFF. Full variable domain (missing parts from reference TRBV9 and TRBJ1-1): DSGVTQTPKHLITATGQRVTLRCSPRSGDLSVYWYQQSLDQGLQFLIQYYNGEERAKGNILERFSAQQFPDLHSELNLSSLELGDSALYFCASSVDRDLGNTEAFFGQGTRLTVV.

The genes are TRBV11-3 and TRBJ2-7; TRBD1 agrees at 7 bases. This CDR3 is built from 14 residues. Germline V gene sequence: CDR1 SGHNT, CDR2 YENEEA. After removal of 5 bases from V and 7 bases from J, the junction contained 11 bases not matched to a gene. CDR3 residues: CASSGDRVAGEQYF. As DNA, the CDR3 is TGTGCCAGCAGCGGCGACAGGGTGGCTGGGGAGCAGTACTTC.

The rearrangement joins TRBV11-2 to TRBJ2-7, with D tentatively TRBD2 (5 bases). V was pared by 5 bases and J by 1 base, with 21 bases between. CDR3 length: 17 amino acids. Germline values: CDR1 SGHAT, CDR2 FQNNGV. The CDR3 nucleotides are TGTGCCAGCAGCCCTCCGGAGTTGGGAGCTAGGTCCTACGAGCAGTACTTC. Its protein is CASSPPELGARSYEQYF.

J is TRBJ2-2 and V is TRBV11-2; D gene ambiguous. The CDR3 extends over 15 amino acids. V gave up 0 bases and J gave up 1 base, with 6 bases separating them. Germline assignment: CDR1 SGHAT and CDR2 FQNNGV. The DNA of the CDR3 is TGTGCCAGCAGCTTAGACCAGGTGAACACCGGGGAGCTGTTTTTT. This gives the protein CASSLDQVNTGELFF. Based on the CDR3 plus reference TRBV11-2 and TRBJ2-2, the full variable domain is EAGVAQSPRYKIIEKRQSVAFWCNPISGHATLYWYQQILGQGPKLLIQFQNNGVVDDSQLPKDRFSAERLKGVDSTLKIQPAKLEDSAVYLCASSLDQVNTGELFFGEGSRLTVL.

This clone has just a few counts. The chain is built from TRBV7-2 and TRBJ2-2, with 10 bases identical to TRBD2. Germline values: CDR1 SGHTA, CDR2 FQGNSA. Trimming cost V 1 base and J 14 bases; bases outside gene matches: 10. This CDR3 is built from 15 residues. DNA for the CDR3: TGTGCCAGCAGCTTAGAGACTAGCGGGTCTAGAGGTCTGTTTTTT. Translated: CASSLETSGSRGLFF.

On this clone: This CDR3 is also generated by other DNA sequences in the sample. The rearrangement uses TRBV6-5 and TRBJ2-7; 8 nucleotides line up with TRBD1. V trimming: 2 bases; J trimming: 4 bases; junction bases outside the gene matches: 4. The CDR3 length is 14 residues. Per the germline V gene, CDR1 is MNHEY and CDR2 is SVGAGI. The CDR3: CASSYGQGAYEQYF. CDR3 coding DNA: TGTGCCAGCAGTTACGGCCAGGGGGCGTACGAGCAGTACTTC.